The next 15 T cell receptor beta chains were all read from a single sample in a study of blood T cell repertoires in COVID-19. This table comes from immunoSEQ multiplex PCR, and its TCRdb copy is limited to in-frame clones, with some not included. The data hold 95,000 to 150,000 clones, with 60% to 80% observed a single time. The sequenced sample was peripheral blood. These receptors all come from a human donor in a cohort sampled during active COVID-19.

The chain is built from TRBV4-1 and TRBJ1-2; a possible D gene is TRBD1 (5 bases). The V end was cut by 3 bases, the J end by 7 bases, with 15 bases between. This CDR3 region has 14 residues. CDR1 is MGHRA and CDR2 is YSYEKL in the germline V gene. CDR3 nucleotides: TGCGCCAGCAGCCACCCGTTGGGGGAGGCTGGCTACACCTTC. Translating gives CASSHPLGEAGYTF.

V gene TRBV25-1 combines with J gene TRBJ1-2, with a weak D call TRBD1 (5 bases). The CDR3 is made up of 14 amino acids. V was clipped by 3 bases and J by 7 bases, with 15 bases between them. The germline V gene encodes CDR1 MGHDK and CDR2 SYGVNS. Here the CDR3 DNA reads TGTGCCAGCAGTGATGGGGCAGGGACTGGTGGCTACACCTTC. It translates to CASSDGAGTGGYTF.

V gene TRBV5-6 combines with J gene TRBJ1-1; 7 positions match TRBD1. The germline V gene encodes CDR1 SGHDT and CDR2 YYEEEE. The trim removed 1 base at V and 10 bases at J, leaving 4 bases unmatched. There are 12 residues in the CDR3. The CDR3 DNA is TGTGCCAGCAGCTTGTGGGGACAGAGAGCTTTCTTT. Residues: CASSLWGQRAFF.

This clone was seen a handful of times. This chain links TRBV3-1 (or the pseudogene TRBV3-2) with TRBJ1-2, with 11 bases matching TRBD1. CDR1 and CDR2 (germline): LGHDT, YNNKEL (reference sequence). Germline trimming cut 11 bases from V and 5 bases from J; bases unmatched to any gene: 10. This CDR3 comprises 14 residues. This CDR3 is CACSEGQGVYGYTF. CDR3 bases: TGTGCCTGCTCAGAGGGACAGGGGGTTTATGGCTACACCTTC.

This sequence joins TRBV6-6 and TRBJ1-2; D is possibly TRBD1 (6 bases). The CDR3 runs 14 residues. In germline, CDR1 is MNHNY, CDR2 SVGAGI (reference sequence). Between the trimmed V and J ends, which lost 2 bases and 3 bases, there was a span of 10 bases. CDR3: CASSYRTDHYGYTF. In nucleotides, the CDR3 is TGTGCCAGCAGTTACCGGACAGACCACTATGGCTACACCTTC.

V gene TRBV28 combines with J gene TRBJ2-7; D is ambiguous. This CDR3 is built from 14 residues. Per the germline V gene, CDR1 is MDHEN and CDR2 is SYDVKM. Between the trimmed V and J ends, which lost 3 bases and 1 base, there was a span of 10 bases. This chain's CDR3 is CASSFSLFSYEQYF. The CDR3 DNA is TGTGCCAGCAGTTTTTCACTATTTTCCTACGAGCAGTACTTC.

The V call is TRBV21-1, the J call TRBJ1-1. TRBV21-1 is shown as a pseudogene. This CDR3 spans 15 amino acids. CDR3 sequence: CASSKAPGVCTEAFF. The DNA for the CDR3 is TGTGCCAGCAGCAAAGCGCCGGGGGTGTGCACTGAAGCTTTCTTT.

The chain combines TRBV5-6 with TRBJ1-1; TRBD1 might be the D (6 bases). There are 14 residues in the CDR3. V was trimmed by 0 bases and J by 0 bases, leaving 6 bases between them. The germline CDR1 and CDR2 sequences are SGHDT and YYEEEE. The DNA of the CDR3 is TGTGCCAGCAGCTTGGACAGGGTGAACACTGAAGCTTTCTTT. This encodes CASSLDRVNTEAFF.

The rearrangement uses TRBV3-1 (or the pseudogene TRBV3-2) and TRBJ2-7; TRBD1 agrees at 7 bases. Germline CDR1 LGHDT, CDR2 YNNKEL (reference sequence). The CDR3 length is 15 residues. V trimming: 0 bases; J trimming: 0 bases; junction bases outside the gene matches: 2. The CDR3 nucleotides read TGTGCCAGCAGCCAAGAGGGGACAGACTCCTACGAGCAGTACTTC. It specifies CASSQEGTDSYEQYF.

The chain links TRBV24-1 to TRBJ2-1; 8 nucleotides match TRBD1. This CDR3 region has 16 residues. Per germline, CDR1 KGHDR and CDR2 SFDVKD. With 4 bases clipped from V and 8 bases from J, the junction kept 12 bases outside the gene matches. The CDR3 DNA reads TGTGCCACCAGTGACGTGGACAGGGAAGGATCCCATGAGCAGTTCTTC. Translated: CATSDVDREGSHEQFF.

The genes are TRBV7-9 and TRBJ2-7; possibly TRBD1 for D (5 bases). V shed 2 bases and J shed 6 bases, with 14 bases lying between them. The CDR3 is made up of 14 amino acids. Germline loops: CDR1 SEHNR, CDR2 FQNEAQ (reference sequence). Here the CDR3 reads CASSLMGRVGEQYF. DNA for the CDR3: TGTGCCAGCAGCTTAATGGGCAGGGTAGGCGAGCAGTACTTC.

V usage is TRBV12-2 and J usage is TRBJ2-7; the table calls TRBD2, which could not be checked here. TRBV12-2 is a pseudogene segment. CDR3 length equals 17 residues. Written as DNA, the CDR3 is TGTGCAAGTCGCCGCGGGAAGGTAGCGTGTTTGGACTACGAGCAGTACTTC. Protein sequence: CASRRGKVACLDYEQYF.

This chain joins TRBV15 and TRBJ2-7; 7 positions match TRBD2. There are 13 residues in the CDR3. V gave up 6 bases and J gave up 5 bases; unmatched junction bases: 7. Germline CDR1 is LNHNV and CDR2 is YYDKDF (reference sequence). DNA for the CDR3: TGTGCCACCAGGTCGGCGGGAGCGAACGAGCAGTACTTC. Residues: CATRSAGANEQYF.

The chain couples TRBV12-3 or TRBV12-4 to TRBJ2-7; no clear D gene. The CDR3 is 13 amino acids. V gave up 3 bases and J gave up 1 base, with 7 bases separating them. DNA of the CDR3: TGTGCCAGCAGTTTTGGGCTATCCTACGAGCAGTACTTC. As protein: CASSFGLSYEQYF.

The chain carries TRBV6-5 and TRBJ1-2, with D maybe TRBD1 (6 bases). Deletions cut 5 bases from V and 3 bases from J, with 16 bases between. The CDR3 sequence is 15 residues long. Looked up from germline, CDR1 is MNHEY and CDR2 is SVGAGI. In nucleotides, the CDR3 is TGTGCCAGCAGTCCCTGGACAGCGCCGGACTATGGCTACACCTTC. This gives the protein CASSPWTAPDYGYTF.